This TCR beta chain was recorded in a study of blood T cell repertoires in COVID-19. On the study more broadly: The United States, Italy and Spain supplied acute and convalescent COVID-19 samples. Nucleic acid was either cDNA or gDNA, and it came from T cells, B-cell-depleted T cells, or PBMCs.

V shed 3 bases and J shed 3 bases, with 17 bases lying between them. Germline V lookup: CDR1 ENHRY, CDR2 SYGVKD. The CDR3 is 17 amino acids. Assay used: immunoSEQ multiplex PCR; TCRdb lists only in-frame clones, some missing. The sample yields 200,000 to 300,000 clones, approximately 86% seen once. Input material: peripheral blood. V usage is TRBV10-3 and J usage is TRBJ1-4; a possible D gene is TRBD1 (6 bases). The TCR was taken from a man younger than 40 with active or convalescent COVID-19. The chain's CDR3 is CAISDQEPGAPNEKLFF. DNA of the CDR3: TGTGCCATCAGTGATCAAGAGCCAGGGGCTCCTAATGAAAAACTGTTTTTT.